The next 24 T cell receptor beta chains were all read from a single sample in a study of T-cell memory formation after mild COVID-19. TCRdb re-analysed the 5' RACE reads in MiXCR, keeping a single row per CDR3 protein. Seen here are more than 25,000 distinct CDR3 sequences, 6% to 9.5% observed once, and the top ten hold 14%. The sequencing sample was made of PBMCs or a T cell subset sorted from them (not recorded which). The source is an adult woman who had mild COVID-19 (a few samples of this study predate the infection). Cell type and time point are not known.

This clonotype has at least ten counts. The J gene is TRBJ1-3, the V gene TRBV29-1; D is unresolved. The CDR3 extends over 13 amino acids. Trimming pared 4 bases from V and 0 bases from J, leaving 7 bases between. The V gene's germline CDR1 is SQVTM and CDR2 ANQGSEA. The CDR3: CSVGGSSGNTIYF. CDR3 bases: TGCAGCGTTGGAGGCTCCTCTGGAAACACCATATATTTT.

This chain links TRBV5-4 with TRBJ2-7, with D hard to call. Germline lookup yields CDR1 SGHNT and CDR2 YYREEE (reference sequence). V was shortened by 1 base and J by 0 bases, with 11 bases between the two germline ends. The CDR3 has 15 amino acids. CDR3 protein: CASSLSTDPSYEQYF. CDR3 nucleotide sequence: TGTGCCAGCAGCTTGAGTACAGACCCCTCCTACGAGCAGTACTTC.

This clonotype was seen repeatedly, ten times or more. V and J are TRBV19 and TRBJ1-2, with 7 nucleotides matching TRBD1. The CDR3 length is 14 residues. CDR1 and CDR2 (germline): LNHDA, SQIVND (reference sequence). Unmatched junction bases numbered 12, after V lost 7 bases and J lost 7 bases. CDR3 bases: TGTGCCAGTAAAACCCCCGACAGGGTTAGTGGCTACACCTTC. Translation gives CASKTPDRVSGYTF.

In this sample, this clonotype turned up many times. The CDR3 sequence is CAISGLTGHGYTF. CDR3 DNA sequence: TGTGCCATCAGCGGCCTGACAGGGCATGGCTACACCTTC. The V and J genes are TRBV10-3 and TRBJ1-2; 7 positions agree with TRBD1. Trimming took 6 bases from V and 6 from J; bases not matched to a gene: 7. The length of the CDR3 is 13 residues. Germline CDR1 is ENHRY and CDR2 is SYGVKD.

This clonotype was observed many times. This chain connects TRBV7-2 to TRBJ2-7; tentative D call: TRBD2 (5 bases). The CDR3 length is 11 residues. The germline CDR1 and CDR2 sequences are SGHTA and FQGNSA. V gave up 9 bases and J gave up 2 bases, with 8 bases separating them. The CDR3 here is CASSAAYEQYF. The CDR3 region has the DNA TGTGCCAGTAGCGCGGCCTACGAGCAGTACTTC.

This clonotype was counted at least ten times. This sequence joins TRBV19 and TRBJ2-4; the D is unclear. The germline V and J ends were trimmed by 5 bases and 0 bases, with 2 bases remaining between them. Germline V gene lookup returns CDR1 LNHDA and CDR2 SQIVND (reference sequence). CDR3 length equals 12 residues. The CDR3 here is CASSQAKNIQYF. In DNA form, the CDR3 reads TGTGCCAGTAGTCAAGCCAAAAACATTCAGTACTTC. Using reference TRBV19 and TRBJ2-4 for the parts outside the CDR3, the full variable domain is DGGITQSPKYLFRKEGQNVTLSCEQNLNHDAMYWYRQDPGQGLRLIYYSQIVNDFQKGDIAEGYSVSREKKESFPLTVTSAQKNPTAFYLCASSQAKNIQYFGAGTRLSVL.

In this sample, this clonotype turned up many times. The chain is built from TRBV12-3 or TRBV12-4 and TRBJ2-5, with D perhaps matching TRBD2 (7 bases). V lost 6 bases to trimming and J lost 3 bases, with 14 bases between them. This CDR3 comprises 14 residues. The CDR3 region is CASSLRGGEETQYF. CDR3 DNA sequence: TGTGCCAGCAGCCTAAGGGGGGGGGAAGAGACCCAGTACTTC.

In this sample, this clonotype turned up many times. The chain couples TRBV2 to TRBJ2-3, with TRBD2 identical over 7 bases. The CDR3 runs 14 residues. V shed 10 bases and J 5 bases; nucleotides not matched to a gene: 12. The germline V gene encodes CDR1 SNHLY and CDR2 FYNNEI. The CDR3 nucleotides read TGTGCCACCCGGAGGGCGGGGGTAAGAGATACGCAGTATTTT. Residues: CATRRAGVRDTQYF.

This clonotype was counted ten times or more. The chain uses TRBV27 and TRBJ2-3; D remains unclear. The CDR3 runs to 17 residues. The germline V and J ends were trimmed by 5 bases and 4 bases, with 22 bases remaining between them. The germline V gene encodes CDR1 MNHEY and CDR2 SMNVEV (reference sequence). Here the CDR3 reads CASSPQSSGLGPDTQYF. The DNA for the CDR3 is TGTGCCAGCAGTCCCCAAAGTAGTGGGTTAGGGCCAGATACGCAGTATTTT.

This chain connects TRBV9 to TRBJ2-5; D is possibly TRBD2 (6 bases). The V end was cut by 2 bases, the J end by 5 bases, with 16 bases between. Germline loops: CDR1 SGDLS, CDR2 YYNGEE. This CDR3 is 15 amino acids long. This chain's CDR3 is CASSVSPLGGETQYF. CDR3 DNA: TGTGCCAGCAGCGTTAGCCCTCTAGGAGGGGAGACCCAGTACTTC. Variable domain in full (rest from reference TRBV9 and TRBJ2-5): DSGVTQTPKHLITATGQRVTLRCSPRSGDLSVYWYQQSLDQGLQFLIQYYNGEERAKGNILERFSAQQFPDLHSELNLSSLELGDSALYFCASSVSPLGGETQYFGPGTRLLVL.

This clonotype was recorded at least ten times. V is TRBV13 and J is TRBJ2-7, with D possibly TRBD1 on 5 matching bases. Trimming pared 4 bases from V and 7 bases from J, leaving 14 bases between. The CDR3 is 13 amino acids. The V gene's germline CDR1 is PRHDT and CDR2 FYEKMQ (reference sequence). CDR3 loop: CASSSDKSGEQYF. For the CDR3, the DNA is TGTGCCAGCAGCTCGGACAAGTCTGGGGAGCAGTACTTC.

This clonotype showed up many times. CDR3 loop: CASSLERGGYTF. As DNA, the CDR3 is TGCGCCAGCAGCTTGGAAAGGGGAGGCTACACCTTC. The V gene is TRBV5-1, the J gene TRBJ1-2; maybe TRBD1 (5 bases). The germline V and J ends were trimmed by 0 bases and 8 bases, with 8 bases remaining between them. The germline gives CDR1 SGHRS, CDR2 YFSETQ. The CDR3 is made up of 12 amino acids.

At least ten counts were recorded for this clonotype. The chain joins TRBV19 to TRBJ1-5; unclear D gene. The CDR3 is 15 residues long. Germline lookup yields CDR1 LNHDA and CDR2 SQIVND (reference sequence). Trimming took off 5 bases at V and 3 bases at J, with 14 bases between the two ends. CDR3 residues: CASSPTDQPNQPQHF. The CDR3 DNA sequence: TGTGCCAGTAGTCCCACCGACCAGCCCAATCAGCCCCAGCATTTT.

This clonotype showed up many times. The J gene is TRBJ2-5, the V gene TRBV4-1; 12 bases map to TRBD2. The CDR3 loop spans 19 amino acids. V lost 6 bases and J lost 4; bases outside the gene matches: 18. Germline V gene data show CDR1 as MGHRA and CDR2 as YSYEKL. CDR3 amino acids: CASSLQWTSGVSWSETQYF. DNA of the CDR3: TGCGCCAGCAGTCTCCAATGGACTAGCGGGGTGTCGTGGTCAGAGACCCAGTACTTC.

This clonotype came up many times. The CDR3 region is CASSLEAQGGTEAFF. DNA for the CDR3: TGTGCCAGCAGCTTAGAGGCGCAGGGCGGCACTGAAGCTTTCTTT. This chain connects TRBV7-2 to TRBJ1-1; D perhaps matches TRBD1 (5 bases). V lost 1 base and J 4 bases, leaving 13 bases between the germline ends. The CDR3 spans 15 residues. Germline V gives CDR1 SGHTA, CDR2 FQGNSA.

Many counts were recorded for this clonotype. V is TRBV9 and J is TRBJ2-1; 15 nucleotides agree with TRBD2. The CDR3 consists of 16 residues. V dropped 3 bases and J dropped 7; count of bases not matched to a gene: 5. Per the germline V gene, CDR1 is SGDLS and CDR2 is YYNGEE. CDR3 protein: CASSAAGLAGGNEQFF. In nucleotides, the CDR3 is TGTGCCAGCAGCGCAGCGGGACTAGCGGGAGGAAATGAGCAGTTCTTC.

This chain connects TRBV12-3 or TRBV12-4 to TRBJ2-1; D gene unclear. The CDR3 has 13 residues. The ends were cut back, 7 bases at V and 0 bases at J, with 7 bases in the middle. The CDR3 nucleotides read TGTGCCAGCAAGACTTTCTCCTACAATGAGCAGTTCTTC. Its translation: CASKTFSYNEQFF.

This clonotype was found many times. This sequence joins TRBV10-3 and TRBJ2-7; 10 bases align to TRBD1. CDR1 ENHRY and CDR2 SYGVKD come from the germline V gene. V was clipped by 11 bases and J by 4 bases; unmatched bases: 2. This CDR3 has 11 amino acids. CDR3 sequence (DNA): TGTGCCTCGGGACAGGGGTACGAGCAGTACTTC. Amino acids: CASGQGYEQYF.

This chain joins TRBV5-4 and TRBJ2-3; D uncertain. This CDR3 is built from 12 residues. In germline, CDR1 is SGHNT, CDR2 YYREEE (reference sequence). Trimming took off 1 base at V and 2 bases at J, with 2 bases between the two ends. The CDR3 sequence: CASSLFTDTQYF. CDR3 nucleotide sequence: TGTGCCAGCAGCTTGTTCACAGATACGCAGTATTTT.

This clonotype was found many times. The rearrangement links TRBV20-1 to TRBJ1-2, with unresolved D. Trimming removed 3 bases from V and 4 bases from J, with 9 bases in between. In germline, CDR1 is DFQATT, CDR2 SNEGSKA (reference sequence). This CDR3 comprises 12 residues. The CDR3 DNA reads TGCAGTGCTAGGCCGGAGGGCTATGGCTACACCTTC. Protein product: CSARPEGYGYTF.

This clonotype has a count of ten or more. The chain employs TRBV18 and TRBJ1-5, with a possible D match to TRBD1 (5 bases). CDR1 is KGHSH and CDR2 is LQKENI in the germline V gene. Trimming shortened V by 2 bases and J by 3 bases, and 8 bases separated the two germline ends. The CDR3 contains 14 residues. CDR3 sequence (DNA): TGTGCCAGCTCACCATCAGGGATCAATCAGCCCCAGCATTTT. It is translated as CASSPSGINQPQHF.

At least ten counts were recorded for this clonotype. This rearrangement joins TRBV3-1 to TRBJ2-2, with D maybe TRBD1 (7 bases). This CDR3 contains 16 residues. Trimming took 4 bases from V and 0 from J, leaving 12 bases between them. Germline V gives CDR1 LGHDT, CDR2 YNNKEL (reference sequence). In DNA, the CDR3 is TGTGCCAGCAGCCCGCGGGACAGCACGAACACCGGGGAGCTGTTTTTT. It encodes CASSPRDSTNTGELFF.

The chain links TRBV18 to TRBJ2-2, with D tentatively TRBD1 (6 bases). V lost 3 bases to trimming and J lost 5 bases, with 10 bases between them. CDR3 length: 14 amino acids. The germline gives CDR1 KGHSH, CDR2 LQKENI. The CDR3 coding sequence is TGTGCCAGCTCACCCAGGGGTGTTACCGGGGAGCTGTTTTTT. It translates to CASSPRGVTGELFF.

This clonotype was observed at least ten times. CDR3 nucleotide sequence: TGTGCCAGCAGTTCACCGGGGCTTACTAATGAAAAACTGTTTTTT. This sequence encodes CASSSPGLTNEKLFF. The chain has TRBV7-8 and TRBJ1-4; TRBD1 might be the D (5 bases). This CDR3 contains 15 residues. Trimming left V 6 bases short and J 2 bases short, with 13 bases between. Germline V CDR1 and CDR2: SGHVS, FQNEAQ.